Listed here are 6 T cell receptor beta chains from one sample, sequenced in a study of cytomegalovirus exposure and HLA in healthy donors. A multiplex PCR was run with 60 Vbeta primers and 13 Jbeta primers. The table came from immunoSEQ multiplex PCR; TCRdb's copy has only in-frame clones and leaves some out. The sample contains tens of thousands of clones, roughly 75% of which appear only once. Sequencing was carried out using PBMCs. The source of these receptors is a woman between 35 and 50 years old in good health and CMV-seropositive.

The table lists this clone with a few counts. The rearrangement joins TRBV19 to TRBJ2-1, with a weak D call TRBD1 (5 bases). The CDR3 runs 14 residues. V lost 3 bases and J 9 bases, leaving 15 bases between the germline ends. The germline gives CDR1 LNHDA, CDR2 SQIVND (reference sequence). The CDR3 DNA sequence: TGTGCCAGTAGTATCCATGCTGACAGCCCTGAGCAGTTCTTC. The encoded protein is CASSIHADSPEQFF.

Only a few counts were recorded for this clone. CDR3: CASSSLSKRTGPNEQYF. The CDR3 bases are TGTGCCAGCAGCTCACTCTCAAAACGGACAGGGCCCAACGAGCAGTACTTC. V and J are TRBV5-6 and TRBJ2-7; TRBD1 aligns across 8 bases. Germline V gives CDR1 SGHDT, CDR2 YYEEEE. The CDR3 covers 17 residues. Losses at the gene ends were 3 bases for V and 5 bases for J; bases not matched to a gene: 16.

The table lists this clone with a few counts. J is TRBJ2-7 and V is TRBV27, with a weak D call TRBD1 (6 bases). V was clipped by 5 bases and J by 4 bases, with 15 bases between them. The CDR3 is 14 residues long. The V gene's germline CDR1 is MNHEY and CDR2 SMNVEV (reference sequence). This CDR3 reads CASSPQGPLYEQYF. CDR3 nucleotides: TGTGCCAGCAGTCCCCAGGGGCCACTTTACGAGCAGTACTTC.

The chain carries TRBV4-3 and TRBJ1-1; tentative D call: TRBD1 (5 bases). V was clipped by 1 base and J by 6 bases, with 15 bases between them. CDR3 length: 15 residues. Germline loops: CDR1 LGHNA, CDR2 YSLEER. The CDR3 loop reads CASSQGAGPNAEAFF. The CDR3 DNA sequence: TGCGCCAGCAGCCAAGGGGCAGGGCCTAATGCTGAAGCTTTCTTT.

The V gene is TRBV30, the J gene TRBJ1-5; no firm D call. Germline V lookup: CDR1 GTSNPN, CDR2 SVGIG (reference sequence). The V and J ends lost 1 base and 4 bases respectively, with 11 bases between them. The CDR3 sequence is 14 residues long. This chain's CDR3 is CAWSAAAENQPQHF. CDR3 nucleotides: TGTGCCTGGAGTGCGGCAGCGGAGAATCAGCCCCAGCATTTT.

This chain links TRBV9 with TRBJ1-1; D uncertain. The V end was cut by 3 bases, the J end by 4 bases, with 7 bases between. This CDR3 is 12 amino acids long. Germline CDR1 and CDR2: SGDLS and YYNGEE. The CDR3 coding sequence is TGTGCCAGCAGCGAAATCAGCACTGAAGCTTTCTTT. Translation gives CASSEISTEAFF.